The entry below describes one TCR beta chain. The sample belongs to a study of blood T cell repertoires in COVID-19. On the study more broadly: The study drew acute and convalescent COVID-19 samples from the United States, Italy and Spain.

Germline lookup yields CDR1 KGHSH and CDR2 LQKENI. V shed 3 bases and J 2 bases; nucleotides not matched to a gene: 2. This CDR3 spans 15 amino acids. Measured with immunoSEQ multiplex PCR; TCRdb has only the in-frame clones, and not every one. Among about 120,000 clones listed, more than 90% were seen once. Specimen: peripheral blood. The chain recombines TRBV18 with TRBJ2-3; 10 positions match TRBD1. This receptor was obtained from a man between 60 and 75 years old with COVID-19, enrolled during active disease. The CDR3 loop reads CASSPGQGNTDTQYF. CDR3 DNA sequence: TGTGCCAGCTCACCGGGACAGGGGAACACAGATACGCAGTATTTT.